This TCR beta chain was recorded in a study of cytomegalovirus exposure and HLA in healthy donors. Primers: 60 Vbeta forward and 13 Jbeta reverse. Sequencing used immunoSEQ multiplex PCR; TCRdb keeps in-frame clones, though not all of them. Of about 150,000 clones listed, about four fifths were seen once; the top ten hold around 7.3%. The V gene's germline CDR1 is SGHDN and CDR2 FVKESK. The ends lost 0 bases at V and 6 bases at J; junction bases unmatched: 6. The CDR3 contains 16 residues. This clone was seen a single time. Its antigen is undetermined. General study findings and limits: Among TCR beta chains, those listed as cytomegalovirus-associated numbered around 180.

All the people who gave samples were healthy bone marrow donors. Specimen: PBMCs. This sequence joins TRBV14 and TRBJ2-2; 8 nucleotides align to TRBD2. This sequence originates from a man aged 25-45 years in good health and CMV-seropositive. Here the CDR3 reads CASSQDRAGVAGELFF. The CDR3 DNA reads as TGTGCCAGCAGCCAAGATCGAGCGGGGGTGGCCGGGGAGCTGTTTTTT.